A selection of T cell receptor beta chains follows, all from one sample in a study of T cells in Graves' hyperthyroidism and ophthalmopathy. TCRdb reanalysed the multiplex PCR reads using MiXCR and keeps one entry per CDR3 protein. Of hundreds of thousands of distinct CDR3 sequences in the sample, roughly 17% were seen once. Specimen: blood. These receptors all stem from a woman younger than 30 with Graves' hyperthyroidism. CDR3s include the opening cysteine and the closing phenylalanine or tryptophan. A D gene is named only where the DNA matches it firmly. Only part of the rows carry a size: once, few, many, or a class if the clone is expanded.

size: few; D: TRBD2; V: TRBV27; J: TRBJ2-4; CDR3: CASSALAGPLAKNIQYF; DNA: TGTGCCAGCTCAGCCCTAGCGGGACCCCTAGCCAAAAACATTCAGTACTTC
size: few; D: -; V: TRBV12-3/TRBV12-4; J: TRBJ2-7; CDR3: CASSLRPVSSYEQYF; DNA: TGTGCCAGCAGTTTACGCCCGGTGAGCTCCTACGAGCAGTACTTC
size: many; D: -; V: TRBV12-3/TRBV12-4; J: TRBJ2-1; CDR3: CASRYGTAGNEQFF; DNA: TGTGCCAGCAGATACGGGACGGCTGGGAATGAGCAGTTCTTC
size: many; D: -; V: TRBV6-1; J: TRBJ2-7; CDR3: CASRDGGSYEQYF; DNA: TGTGCCAGCAGGGACGGAGGCTCCTACGAGCAGTACTTC
size: many; D: TRBD2; V: TRBV6-1; J: TRBJ2-1; CDR3: CASKRRGSSYNEQFF; DNA: TGTGCCAGCAAGAGGCGGGGGAGCTCCTACAATGAGCAGTTCTTC
size: few; D: TRBD2; V: TRBV6-2/TRBV6-3; J: TRBJ2-5; CDR3: CASRIAGRETQYF; DNA: TGTGCCAGCAGGATAGCGGGGCGTGAGACCCAGTACTTC
size: many; D: -; V: TRBV19; J: TRBJ1-5; CDR3: CASRSSTAITQPQHF; DNA: TGTGCCAGTAGGTCGTCGACAGCCATCACGCAGCCCCAGCATTTT
size: many; D: -; V: TRBV30; J: TRBJ1-5; CDR3: CAWSVSTAGYQPQHF; DNA: TGTGCCTGGAGTGTATCAACCGCAGGGTACCAGCCCCAGCATTTT
size: few; D: -; V: TRBV7-6; J: TRBJ1-1; CDR3: CASSPSGDLNTEAFF; DNA: TGTGCCAGCAGTCCCTCGGGGGACTTGAACACTGAAGCTTTCTTT
size: many; D: -; V: TRBV13; J: TRBJ2-5; CDR3: CASSHAQPQETQYF; DNA: TGTGCCAGCAGCCATGCTCAGCCACAAGAGACCCAGTACTTC
size: many; D: -; V: TRBV5-1; J: TRBJ2-1; CDR3: CASRESGLLTTEQFF; DNA: TGCGCCAGCAGGGAGTCGGGGCTTCTCACAACCGAGCAGTTCTTC
size: many; D: TRBD2; V: TRBV20-1; J: TRBJ2-3; CDR3: CSAPSLAGVVLGADTQYF; DNA: TGCAGTGCTCCATCACTAGCGGGAGTTGTCTTGGGGGCAGATACGCAGTATTTT
size: many; D: TRBD2; V: TRBV6-1; J: TRBJ2-7; CDR3: CASSAGTSGKQYF; DNA: TGTGCCAGCAGTGCCGGGACTAGCGGAAAGCAGTACTTC
size: many; D: TRBD2; V: TRBV4-2; J: TRBJ2-5; CDR3: CASSQGSGGAGETQYF; DNA: TGTGCCAGCAGCCAAGGGAGCGGGGGGGCCGGAGAGACCCAGTACTTC
size: many; D: TRBD1; V: TRBV6-1; J: TRBJ1-5; CDR3: CATDRDSNQPQHF; DNA: TGTGCCACCGACAGGGATAGCAATCAGCCCCAGCATTTT
size: -; D: TRBD2; V: TRBV29-1; J: TRBJ2-1; CDR3: CSVVKAGGPGEQFF; DNA: TGCAGCGTTGTCAAAGCGGGGGGGCCGGGTGAGCAGTTCTTC
size: many; D: -; V: TRBV12-3/TRBV12-4; J: TRBJ2-1; CDR3: CASSLDRNEQFF; DNA: TGTGCCAGCAGTTTAGACCGCAATGAGCAGTTCTTC
size: few; D: -; V: TRBV29-1; J: TRBJ1-2; CDR3: CSVEPRREGYGYTF; DNA: TGCAGCGTCGAGCCTCGCAGGGAGGGCTATGGCTACACCTTC
size: few; D: TRBD1; V: TRBV4-1; J: TRBJ1-4; CDR3: CASSQWGGTGNSEKLFF; DNA: TGCGCCAGCAGCCAATGGGGAGGGACAGGGAACTCTGAAAAACTGTTTTTT
size: few; D: TRBD1; V: TRBV12-3/TRBV12-4; J: TRBJ1-5; CDR3: CASSRGQKQPQHF; DNA: TGTGCCAGCAGCAGGGGGCAGAAGCAGCCCCAGCATTTT
size: few; D: TRBD1; V: TRBV2; J: TRBJ2-7; CDR3: CASSKKQGSHEQYF; DNA: TGTGCCAGCAGTAAGAAACAGGGGAGCCACGAGCAGTACTTC
size: few; D: -; V: TRBV27; J: TRBJ2-7; CDR3: CASSLKESYEQYF; DNA: TGTGCCAGCAGTTTAAAGGAATCCTACGAGCAGTACTTC
size: -; D: TRBD1; V: TRBV7-2; J: TRBJ2-5; CDR3: CASSWRQGSETQYF; DNA: TGTGCCAGCAGCTGGCGACAGGGGTCAGAGACCCAGTACTTC
size: few; D: -; V: TRBV12-3/TRBV12-4; J: TRBJ2-5; CDR3: CASRSMDREETQYF; DNA: TGTGCCAGCAGGAGCATGGACAGAGAAGAGACCCAGTACTTC